Following are 25 T cell receptor beta chains from one sample sequenced in a study of cytomegalovirus exposure and HLA in healthy donors. The study ran its PCR with 60 Vbeta and 13 Jbeta primers. Data came from immunoSEQ multiplex PCR; TCRdb stores just in-frame clones and leaves some out. This table has hundreds of thousands of clones, approximately 80% appearing once. The sequenced material came from PBMCs. Every receptor here comes from a man aged 30-40 years in good health and CMV-seronegative.

This clone was picked up one time. This chain connects TRBV6-1 to TRBJ2-7; TRBD1 might be the D (5 bases). Trimming took off 5 bases at V and 0 bases at J, with 11 bases between the two ends. The V gene's germline CDR1 is MNHNS and CDR2 SASEGT. This CDR3 has 14 amino acids. CDR3 nucleotide sequence: TGTGCCAGCAGTCCCGACAGTTTCTCCTACGAGCAGTACTTC. It translates to CASSPDSFSYEQYF.

The V call is TRBV6-6, the J call TRBJ1-5, with TRBD1 as a possible D gene (6 bases). The germline V gene encodes CDR1 MNHNY and CDR2 SVGAGI (reference sequence). This CDR3 is 15 amino acids long. The V gene lost 2 bases and the J gene lost 0 bases, with 8 bases spanning the gap. The CDR3 DNA follows: TGTGCCAGCAGTTACATGGGGGCTAGCAATCAGCCCCAGCATTTT. Its translation is CASSYMGASNQPQHF.

As regards this clone: Other nucleotide sequences in the sample specify the same CDR3. The chain links TRBV7-9 to TRBJ1-1; 8 bases fit TRBD1. The V gene's germline CDR1 is SEHNR and CDR2 FQNEAQ (reference sequence). The ends lost 5 bases at V and 0 bases at J; junction bases unmatched: 5. This CDR3 region has 15 residues. The CDR3 protein is CASSPQGGMNTEAFF. The DNA of the CDR3 is TGTGCCAGCAGCCCACAGGGGGGGATGAACACTGAAGCTTTCTTT.

This sequence joins TRBV6-5 and TRBJ2-1, with a possible D match to TRBD1 (6 bases). The germline V gene encodes CDR1 MNHEY and CDR2 SVGAGI. V lost 0 bases and J lost 8, with 8 bases in between. The CDR3 is 13 amino acids. The CDR3 is CASSYSGAHEQFF. In nucleotides, the CDR3 is TGTGCCAGCAGTTACTCGGGGGCGCATGAGCAGTTCTTC.

The J gene is TRBJ2-7, the V gene TRBV28; tentatively, D is TRBD1 (6 bases). Germline V gene data show CDR1 as MDHEN and CDR2 as SYDVKM. V lost 6 bases and J 5 bases, leaving 20 bases between the germline ends. The CDR3 consists of 15 residues. The CDR3 loop is CASRGIQGRRDEQYF. The CDR3 bases are TGTGCCAGCAGGGGGATCCAGGGGCGCCGGGACGAGCAGTACTTC. The full variable domain, its missing parts supplied by reference TRBV28 and TRBJ2-7, is DVKVTQSSRYLVKRTGEKVFLECVQDMDHENMFWYRQDPGLGLRLIYFSYDVKMKEKGDIPEGYSVSREKKERFSLILESASTNQTSMYLCASRGIQGRRDEQYFGPGTRLTVT.

V is TRBV2 and J is TRBJ1-3; tentatively, D is TRBD1 (5 bases). The CDR3 runs to 14 residues. V dropped 5 bases and J dropped 7 bases, with 15 bases sitting between them. The germline V gene encodes CDR1 SNHLY and CDR2 FYNNEI. The CDR3 DNA reads TGTGCCAGCAGTCTGGGGGGTTATCGGAACACCATATATTTT. Residues: CASSLGGYRNTIYF. Variable domain in full (rest from reference TRBV2 and TRBJ1-3): EPEVTQTPSHQVTQMGQEVILRCVPISNHLYFYWYRQILGQKVEFLVSFYNNEISEKSEIFDDQFSVERPDGSNFTLKIRSTKLEDSAMYFCASSLGGYRNTIYFGEGSWLTVV.

CDR3 region: CASSVRTFGNEQFF. The DNA for the CDR3 is TGTGCCAGCAGCGTGAGGACTTTTGGGAATGAGCAGTTCTTC. V gene TRBV9 combines with J gene TRBJ2-1; D is possibly TRBD2 (5 bases). Germline loops: CDR1 SGDLS, CDR2 YYNGEE. The length of the CDR3 is 14 residues. V shed 2 bases and J shed 7 bases, with 13 bases lying between them.

The CDR3, as DNA: TGTGCCAGCAGTTTCGAGAGACTAGCGGGGAGTACAGATACGCAGTATTTT. The encoded protein is CASSFERLAGSTDTQYF. The chain recombines TRBV7-2 with TRBJ2-3; TRBD2 agrees at 11 bases. V gave up 6 bases and J gave up 3 bases; unmatched junction bases: 11. The CDR3 is 17 amino acids. Germline CDR1 reads SGHTA; CDR2 reads FQGNSA. The complete variable domain, with remaining parts taken from reference TRBV7-2 and TRBJ2-3, reads GAGVSQSPSNKVTEKGKDVELRCDPISGHTALYWYRQSLGQGLEFLIYFQGNSAPDKSGLPSDRFSAERTGGSVSTLTIQRTQQEDSAVYLCASSFERLAGSTDTQYFGPGTRLTVL.

V and J are TRBV6-5 and TRBJ2-3, with D perhaps TRBD2 (6 bases). Germline CDR1 MNHEY, CDR2 SVGAGI. The length of the CDR3 is 13 residues. V was cut by 8 bases and J by 2 bases, with 11 bases left in between. The CDR3 bases are TGTGCCAGCTCACGGGGACTCACAGATACGCAGTATTTT. It is translated as CASSRGLTDTQYF.

The V gene is TRBV5-4, the J gene TRBJ2-7; 7 positions agree with TRBD1. This CDR3 contains 14 residues. Per germline, CDR1 SGHNT and CDR2 YYREEE (reference sequence). Trimming removed 4 bases from V and 3 bases from J; junction bases left unmatched: 7. CDR3 sequence reads: CASSPAPGGYEQYF. CDR3 sequence (DNA): TGTGCCAGCAGCCCGGCACCAGGGGGCTACGAGCAGTACTTC.

The chain combines TRBV16 with TRBJ2-2; a weak D match, TRBD1 (5 bases). CDR3 length: 15 amino acids. CDR1 is KGHSY, CDR2 FQNENV, per germline. The V gene lost 4 bases and the J gene lost 3 bases, with 12 bases spanning the gap. Here the CDR3 reads CASSLRQTDTGELFF. In nucleotides, the CDR3 is TGTGCCAGCAGCCTAAGACAGACCGACACCGGGGAGCTGTTTTTT.

The chain uses TRBV5-1 and TRBJ2-1; the match to TRBD1 covers 9 bases. Germline trimming cut 1 base from V and 3 bases from J; bases unmatched to any gene: 17. This CDR3 has 20 residues. Germline CDR1 and CDR2: SGHRS and YFSETQ. Here the CDR3 DNA reads TGCGCCAGCAGCTTGTTGGGGGACAGGGAGAAAGGGGTCAACTACAATGAGCAGTTCTTC. Protein: CASSLLGDREKGVNYNEQFF.

The chain links TRBV28 to TRBJ1-1, with a weak D call TRBD1 (5 bases). The V end lost 10 bases, the J end lost 2 bases, and 14 bases lay between the germline ends. The germline V gene has CDR1 MDHEN and CDR2 SYDVKM. The CDR3 covers 13 residues. CDR3 bases: TGTGCCACCCGGGGGGTTGGTAACACTGAAGCTTTCTTT. This sequence encodes CATRGVGNTEAFF.

The V and J genes are TRBV19 and TRBJ2-7, with TRBD2 as a possible D gene (5 bases). V gave up 6 bases and J gave up 7 bases, with 16 bases separating them. The CDR3 is 13 residues long. CDR1 is LNHDA and CDR2 is SQIVND in the germline V gene (reference sequence). CDR3 region: CASRKEREGEQYF. The CDR3 bases are TGTGCCAGTAGGAAGGAGCGTGAGGGAGAGCAGTACTTC.

The genes are TRBV7-3 and TRBJ2-1; 9 bases are shared with TRBD2. CDR1 SGHTA and CDR2 FQGTGA come from the germline V gene. This CDR3 region has 17 residues. V shed 0 bases, J shed 7 bases, and the junction held 10 bases outside the gene matches. The CDR3 sequence is CASSLTWRGGFWNEQFF. DNA for the CDR3: TGTGCCAGCAGCTTAACGTGGCGGGGGGGCTTTTGGAATGAGCAGTTCTTC.

The chain recombines TRBV2 with TRBJ1-5; D remains ambiguous. Per the germline V gene, CDR1 is SNHLY and CDR2 is FYNNEI. CDR3 length: 13 residues. With 6 bases removed from V and 4 bases from J, the gap between germline ends came to 10 bases. The CDR3 DNA reads TGTGCCAGCAGGGACGACTATAATCAGCCCCAGCATTTT. This gives the protein CASRDDYNQPQHF.

This sequence joins TRBV19 and TRBJ2-3, with D possibly matching TRBD2 (5 bases). Trimming cost V 6 bases and J 5 bases, with 12 bases left between them. The CDR3 is 13 residues long. In germline, CDR1 is LNHDA, CDR2 SQIVND (reference sequence). Here the CDR3 reads CASRGFREDTQYF. The CDR3 region has the DNA TGTGCCAGTAGAGGGTTTCGGGAAGATACGCAGTATTTT.

This chain uses TRBV7-2 with TRBJ1-2, with a tentative D call TRBD1 (6 bases). Looked up from germline, CDR1 is SGHTA and CDR2 is FQGNSA. The CDR3 sequence is 18 residues long. V dropped 3 bases and J dropped 0 bases, with 20 bases sitting between them. The CDR3 nucleotides are TGTGCCAGCAGCTTGGACAGTCTGGCACCTTCACCTAACTATGGCTACACCTTC. Translated: CASSLDSLAPSPNYGYTF.

J is TRBJ2-5 and V is TRBV6-5, with 7 bases lining up with TRBD1. CDR1 is MNHEY, CDR2 SVGAGI, per germline. The CDR3 is 13 amino acids. Unmatched junction bases numbered 6, after V lost 8 bases and J lost 3 bases. CDR3: CASRKGTEETQYF. In DNA, the CDR3 is TGTGCCAGCCGAAAGGGGACAGAAGAGACCCAGTACTTC.

The CDR3 coding sequence is TGTGCCATCAGTGACCCGCCGGGACAGGGGTCCTACGAGCAGTACTTC. It is translated as CAISDPPGQGSYEQYF. The rearrangement joins TRBV10-3 to TRBJ2-7, with 10 bases lining up with TRBD1. CDR1 and CDR2 from the germline V gene are ENHRY and SYGVKD. Trimming removed 3 bases from V and 1 base from J; junction bases left unmatched: 6. The CDR3 covers 16 residues.

The chain is built from TRBV28 and TRBJ1-1; TRBD1 matches at 7 bases. After removal of 7 bases from V and 8 bases from J, the junction contained 19 bases not matched to a gene. Germline V gives CDR1 MDHEN, CDR2 SYDVKM. The CDR3 contains 16 residues. The CDR3 DNA sequence: TGTGCCAGCACTCCGGTCCTTGGACAGGTGTTATTCGAAGCTTTCTTT. Protein: CASTPVLGQVLFEAFF.

CDR3 sequence (DNA): TGTGCCACCCCGGGACTAGCGGCCACAGATACGCAGTATTTT. Protein product: CATPGLAATDTQYF. This chain links TRBV2 with TRBJ2-3; TRBD2 aligns across 11 bases. J was trimmed by 2 bases and V by 10 bases; bases with no gene match: 5. From germline, CDR1 is SNHLY and CDR2 FYNNEI. The CDR3 runs to 14 residues. Supplemented by reference TRBV2 and TRBJ2-3, the full variable domain reads EPEVTQTPSHQVTQMGQEVILRCVPISNHLYFYWYRQILGQKVEFLVSFYNNEISEKSEIFDDQFSVERPDGSNFTLKIRSTKLEDSAMYFCATPGLAATDTQYFGPGTRLTVL.

The CDR3 bases are TGTGCCAGCAGCCGCCGGACTAGCGGGAGTGAGACCCAGTACTTC. It yields the protein CASSRRTSGSETQYF. V usage is TRBV11-3 and J usage is TRBJ2-5, with TRBD2 matching over 13 bases. V gave up 5 bases and J gave up 5 bases; unmatched junction bases: 5. The CDR3 extends over 15 amino acids. Germline V gene lookup returns CDR1 SGHNT and CDR2 YENEEA.

The chain couples TRBV7-2 to TRBJ2-3; 7 nucleotides agree with TRBD2. The J segment lost 0 bases and the V segment lost 6 bases, leaving 6 bases of the junction unmatched. Germline CDR1 reads SGHTA; CDR2 reads FQGNSA. The CDR3 spans 15 residues. In nucleotides, the CDR3 is TGTGCCAGCAGTCCCCTCGGGGGGAGCACAGATACGCAGTATTTT. It is translated as CASSPLGGSTDTQYF.

The chain is built from TRBV6-5 and TRBJ1-1, with D tentatively TRBD1 (6 bases). The CDR3 runs to 14 residues. Deletions cut 6 bases from V and 0 bases from J, with 11 bases between. The germline gives CDR1 MNHEY, CDR2 SVGAGI. DNA for the CDR3: TGTGCCAGCAGCCTGGGACACCTGAACACTGAAGCTTTCTTT. Its translation: CASSLGHLNTEAFF.